These 14 T cell receptor beta chains were sequenced from one sample in a study of T-cell reconstitution after alpha-beta-depleted transplantation in children. Unique molecular identifiers were used to barcode this TCRbeta library. TCRdb reanalysed the PCR reads using MiXCR and keeps one entry per CDR3 protein. Of approximately 240,000 distinct CDR3 sequences listed, 11% were seen once; the top ten hold approximately 30%. Specimen: PBMCs, collected before TCRalphabeta/CD19-depleted stem cell transplant. Every receptor here comes from a child under two years old with acute myeloid leukemia, due to receive a stem cell transplant.

This clonotype was seen repeatedly, ten times or more. This chain joins TRBV24-1 and TRBJ2-3, with TRBD1 matching 11 bases. CDR3 length: 16 amino acids. The germline CDR1 and CDR2 sequences are KGHDR and SFDVKD. V dropped 4 bases and J dropped 5; count of bases not matched to a gene: 7. The CDR3 reads CATSDLGTGGQDTQYF. Written as DNA, the CDR3 is TGTGCCACCAGTGACCTCGGGACAGGGGGTCAAGATACGCAGTATTTT.

Ten or more counts support this clonotype. V gene TRBV28 combines with J gene TRBJ1-6; D uncertain. This CDR3 is 16 amino acids long. Trimming took 3 bases from V and 6 from J, leaving 15 bases between them. Looked up from germline, CDR1 is MDHEN and CDR2 is SYDVKM. The CDR3 DNA is TGTGCCAGCAGTTTCTTACCGGGCAATACTAATTCACCCCTCCACTTT. Encoded protein: CASSFLPGNTNSPLHF. Complete variable domain (other parts from reference TRBV28 and TRBJ1-6): DVKVTQSSRYLVKRTGEKVFLECVQDMDHENMFWYRQDPGLGLRLIYFSYDVKMKEKGDIPEGYSVSREKKERFSLILESASTNQTSMYLCASSFLPGNTNSPLHFGNGTRLTVT.

This clonotype was counted many times. The chain links TRBV7-2 to TRBJ2-1, with no clear D. CDR1 SGHTA and CDR2 FQGNSA come from the germline V gene. The CDR3 spans 16 residues. V shed 1 base and J shed 2 bases, with 12 bases lying between them. The CDR3 region is CASSLEWSGAYNEQFF. The CDR3 nucleotides read TGTGCCAGCAGCTTAGAGTGGTCAGGAGCCTACAATGAGCAGTTCTTC. The full variable domain, rest sourced from reference TRBV7-2 and TRBJ2-1, is GAGVSQSPSNKVTEKGKDVELRCDPISGHTALYWYRQSLGQGLEFLIYFQGNSAPDKSGLPSDRFSAERTGGSVSTLTIQRTQQEDSAVYLCASSLEWSGAYNEQFFGPGTRLTVL.

This clonotype appeared many times. One end of the junction varies from germline; a read error may be responsible. The genes are TRBV10-2 and TRBJ2-3; D unresolved. Germline loops: CDR1 WSHSY, CDR2 SAAADI. The CDR3 consists of 11 residues. The CDR3 coding sequence is TGCGCCAGCGGTGAGGTTGGATGGGGGTATTTT. Its protein product is CASGEVGWGYF.

In this sample, this clonotype turned up many times. V gene TRBV5-1 combines with J gene TRBJ1-1; the match to TRBD1 covers 7 bases. The length of the CDR3 is 17 residues. The J segment lost 0 bases and the V segment lost 4 bases, leaving 12 bases of the junction unmatched. CDR1 and CDR2 (germline): SGHRS, YFSETQ. In DNA form, the CDR3 reads TGCGCCAGCAGCCCCTACCGGGACAGTAGCATGAACACTGAAGCTTTCTTT. Protein product: CASSPYRDSSMNTEAFF.

In its sample, this clonotype was seen many times. Here the CDR3 DNA reads TGTGCCAGCACCCAAGGGGATAGCAATCAGCCCCAGCATTTT. Amino acid sequence: CASTQGDSNQPQHF. The rearrangement joins TRBV6-1 to TRBJ1-5; weak D call: TRBD1 (5 bases). The ends were cut back, 7 bases at V and 0 bases at J, with 10 bases in the middle. The CDR3 runs 14 residues. Per the germline V gene, CDR1 is MNHNS and CDR2 is SASEGT.

This clonotype has at least ten counts. The chain joins TRBV12-3 or TRBV12-4 to TRBJ2-1; 7 bases agree with TRBD2. The CDR3 loop spans 13 amino acids. Unmatched junction bases numbered 8, after V lost 8 bases and J lost 7 bases. CDR3 nucleotides: TGTGCCAGCGGAGTAGGACTAGGAAATGAGCAGTTCTTC. This gives the protein CASGVGLGNEQFF.

This clonotype occurred many times. This chain uses TRBV28 with TRBJ1-6, with D tentatively TRBD1 (5 bases). CDR3 length: 15 residues. V was trimmed by 4 bases and J by 6 bases, leaving 13 bases between them. Looked up from germline, CDR1 is MDHEN and CDR2 is SYDVKM. The CDR3 DNA follows: TGTGCCAGCAGTTCACCGGGACTGGGTAATTCACCCCTCCACTTT. It encodes CASSSPGLGNSPLHF. Using reference TRBV28 and TRBJ1-6 for the parts outside the CDR3, the full variable domain is DVKVTQSSRYLVKRTGEKVFLECVQDMDHENMFWYRQDPGLGLRLIYFSYDVKMKEKGDIPEGYSVSREKKERFSLILESASTNQTSMYLCASSSPGLGNSPLHFGNGTRLTVT.

This clonotype has a count of ten or more. This sequence joins TRBV4-1 and TRBJ1-4; possible D gene TRBD1, 5 bases. The germline V gene has CDR1 MGHRA and CDR2 YSYEKL. There are 16 residues in the CDR3. V gave up 2 bases and J gave up 8 bases, with 18 bases separating them. In nucleotides, the CDR3 is TGCGCCAGCAGCCAAAAGGGAACAGAGGGGCGAGAAAAACTGTTTTTT. Translated, it gives CASSQKGTEGREKLFF.

This clonotype has at least ten counts. This chain joins TRBV20-1 and TRBJ2-1; 10 bases line up with TRBD2. This CDR3 is built from 16 residues. Germline CDR1 and CDR2: DFQATT and SNEGSKA (reference sequence). Trimming took 0 bases from V and 7 from J; bases not matched to a gene: 9. In DNA, the CDR3 is TGCAGTGCTAGAGATCTGACTAGCGGGTCTATTAATGAGCAGTTCTTC. It is translated as CSARDLTSGSINEQFF.

In this sample, this clonotype turned up many times. This chain joins TRBV2 and TRBJ2-3, with TRBD1 as a possible D gene (5 bases). Trimming removed 3 bases at V and 2 bases at J, with 12 bases between. The CDR3 is made up of 15 amino acids. CDR1 is SNHLY and CDR2 is FYNNEI in the germline V gene. CDR3 DNA sequence: TGTGCCAGCAGTGAGGACATCCAGCTCACAGATACGCAGTATTTT. This translates into CASSEDIQLTDTQYF.

This clonotype was detected many times. The chain is built from TRBV5-1 and TRBJ2-1; D remains unclear. The V end was cut by 0 bases, the J end by 6 bases, with 7 bases between. The CDR3 has 13 residues. Germline CDR1 SGHRS, CDR2 YFSETQ. The DNA for the CDR3 is TGCGCCAGCAGCTTGGAATACGCCAATGAGCAGTTCTTC. Translated: CASSLEYANEQFF.

This clonotype was found many times. The V and J genes are TRBV28 and TRBJ1-5; D unclear. Germline V gives CDR1 MDHEN, CDR2 SYDVKM. The length of the CDR3 is 14 residues. Trimming removed 1 base from V and 0 bases from J, with 4 bases in between. CDR3 sequence (DNA): TGTGCCAGCAGTTTATACTATAGCAATCAGCCCCAGCATTTT. Translating gives CASSLYYSNQPQHF.

This clonotype was counted at least ten times. This chain uses TRBV12-3 or TRBV12-4 with TRBJ2-1; perhaps D is TRBD1 or TRBD2 (5 bases each). Trimming cost V 3 bases and J 6 bases, with 15 bases left between them. This CDR3 region has 15 residues. The chain's CDR3 is CASSFPRPGPNEQFF. The DNA of the CDR3 is TGTGCCAGCAGTTTCCCCAGGCCGGGACCCAATGAGCAGTTCTTC.